What follows is one TCR beta chain and its context. What it binds is not known. A much larger clonotype is one base distant, so this may be a read error. The team produced cDNA through 5'RACE using 10-nucleotide random UMIs. TCRdb itself ran the 5' RACE reads through MiXCR, one entry per CDR3 protein. Of tens of thousands of distinct CDR3 sequences in the sample, 4.8% were seen once. V lost 3 bases, J lost 3 bases, and 14 bases lay in between. CDR1 and CDR2 (germline): DFQATT, SNEGSKA (reference sequence). This CDR3 has 14 amino acids. The sample belongs to a study of neurological immune-mediated disorders. Study-wide results and caveats: The study phylogenetically grouped the repertoires of 18 of 34 multiple sclerosis patients into one related-CDR3 cluster, a possible signature. Expanded clones shared no CDR3 amino acid sequences across subjects, suggesting private repertoires in all groups.

This receptor was identified in a woman in her seventies with multiple sclerosis. This rearrangement joins TRBV20-1 to TRBJ1-2, with D uncertain. Sequenced material: PBMCs. The CDR3 nucleotides are TGCAGTGCTAGTGGTCTGGACCAATACTATGGCTACACCTTC. Translating gives CSASGLDQYYGYTF.